This record concerns one TCR beta chain sequence. As processed by the authors: Reference gene primer amplification yielded estimated nucleated cell counts. TCRdb's copy holds only in-frame clones and misses some; the assay was immunoSEQ multiplex PCR. D and trimming were read from the DNA, whereas the V and J calls and clone size are those reported in that table. The sample has about 170,000 clones, about four fifths seen once; the top ten hold approximately 18%. This sample stems from a study of blood T cell repertoires in COVID-19. Study-wide background: Sample material is recorded as cDNA or gDNA derived from T cells, B-cell-depleted T cells, or PBMCs.

Germline V gene data show CDR1 as MNHEY and CDR2 as SVGAGI. V shed 6 bases, J shed 0 bases, and the junction held 3 bases outside the gene matches. The CDR3 has 14 residues. The TCR sequence derives from a woman in her 70s who had recovered from COVID-19. Sequencing input: peripheral blood. V gene TRBV6-5 combines with J gene TRBJ2-7; TRBD1 aligns across 9 bases. Here the CDR3 DNA reads TGTGCCAGCAGAGGGACAGGGCGCTCCTACGAGCAGTACTTC. Its protein product is CASRGTGRSYEQYF.